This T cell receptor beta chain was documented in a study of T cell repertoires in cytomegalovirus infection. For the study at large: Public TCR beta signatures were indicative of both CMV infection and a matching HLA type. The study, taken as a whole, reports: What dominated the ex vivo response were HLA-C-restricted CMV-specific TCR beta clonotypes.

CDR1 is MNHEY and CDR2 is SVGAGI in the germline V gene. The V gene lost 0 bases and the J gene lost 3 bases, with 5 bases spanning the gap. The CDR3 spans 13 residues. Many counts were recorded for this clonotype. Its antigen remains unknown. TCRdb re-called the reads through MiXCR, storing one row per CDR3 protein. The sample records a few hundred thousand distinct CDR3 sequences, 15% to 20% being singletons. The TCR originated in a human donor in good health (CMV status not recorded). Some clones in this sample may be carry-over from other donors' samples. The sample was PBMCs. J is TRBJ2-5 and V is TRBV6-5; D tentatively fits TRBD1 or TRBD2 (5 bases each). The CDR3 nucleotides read TGTGCCAGCAGTTACTCGGGGGAAGAGACCCAGTACTTC. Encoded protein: CASSYSGEETQYF.